The following is a TCR beta chain sequence with its context. Its specific antigen is unknown. An end of the junction does not agree with germline; a read error may underlie this. This sample stems from a study of siplizumab effects on memory and regulatory T cells (dated by TCRdb to the late 2010s). About the investigation overall: The study examined how the anti-CD2 antibody siplizumab affects alloreactive T-cell subsets in allogeneic mixed lymphocyte reactions built from human PBMCs. Findings and caveats that apply to the study as a whole: Whether proliferating Tregs from siplizumab cultures actually had suppressive function was not functionally confirmed. Because sequences at frequencies below about 10^-5 were poorly captured, only a minor fraction of alloreactive clones could be mapped back to unstimulated subsets. Of the alloreactive CD4+ clones that could be mapped, the Treg-derived share averaged about 67% with siplizumab compared with roughly 25% in control reactions. The cumulative frequency of alloreactive sequences that could be traced back to unstimulated CD4+ memory T cells was significantly reduced by siplizumab. About 75-96% of proliferating CD4+ or CD8+ clones could not be given a naive or memory phenotype. Greater diversity appeared to be present in unstimulated naive T cells than in memory T cells, and a substantial contribution to the alloresponse seemed to be made by naive cells.

Sorted unstimulated T cells and proliferating T cells recovered from mixed lymphocyte reactions underwent TCRbeta CDR3 sequencing. Fresh whole blood from around 10 HLA-typed healthy donors was used as the source from which PBMCs were isolated. The library was obtained by the immunoSEQ multiplex PCR assay. The deep sequencing platform assayed approximately 10^5 TCR templates per sample. Genomic DNA extracted from sorted T cells was used for TCRbeta CDR3 sequencing. Per the original workflow: The R programming language was used for the clonal analysis of the TCRbeta CDR3 data. Comparing unstimulated samples against CFSE-low samples taken after the reaction was how alloreactive CD4+ and CD8+ clones were defined. Regulatory or non-regulatory origin was assigned to alloreactive CD4+ clones by matching of sequences to sorted unstimulated Treg and non-Treg repertoires. TCRdb holds this immuneACCESS table with in-frame rearrangements only. Some clones are missing; in checked studies, unresolved V genes explain under half, and the rest has no known cause. The DNA was the basis for D and trimming; V, J and clone size are from that table. For this sample the table gives more than 85,000 clones, of which roughly 92% were detected only once. The top ten clones comprise 1% to 1.5% of the sample.

CDR3 length: 13 amino acids, cysteine to phenylalanine. The CDR3 DNA has 39 bases and is translated from base 1. According to the germline V gene (reference sequence), CDR1 reads LNHDA and CDR2 reads SQIVND. This TCR was recovered from a human donor in good health. Sequenced input: CD4+ T cells sorted from blood. The chain links TRBV19 with TRBJ1-2, with 7 central nucleotides matching TRBD1. The CDR3 region reads CASSTDRSYGYIF. At the DNA level, the sequence is TGTGCCAGTAGTACGGACAGGAGCTATGGCTACATCTTC.